This T cell receptor beta chain is drawn from a study of control samples from healthy donors and cancer patients. Looked up from germline, CDR1 is GTSNPN and CDR2 is SVGIG (reference sequence). This CDR3 comprises 13 residues. Trimming stripped 0 bases from V and 5 bases from J, with 8 bases between. Generated by immunoSEQ multiplex PCR, the TCRdb table keeps only in-frame clones and is missing some. The sample has tens of thousands of clones, more than 75% seen once. The clonotype was recovered from a man aged 45 to 65 in good health. Sequenced material: blood. The gene calls are TRBV30 and TRBJ1-3; no reliable D call. CDR3 residues: CAWSVGFRNTIYF. The CDR3, as DNA: TGTGCCTGGAGTGTTGGTTTCAGAAACACCATATATTTT.